The T cell receptor beta chain under discussion was sequenced for a study of shared clonotypes between healthy human individuals. Profiling relied on immunoSEQ multiplex PCR, and the TCRdb table lists in-frame clones only, not all of them. Of about 1.1 million clones listed, approximately 80% were seen once; the top ten hold about 0.52%. Germline lookup yields CDR1 MNHEY and CDR2 SVGAGI. Trimming pared 6 bases from V and 9 bases from J, leaving 18 bases between. The CDR3 consists of 14 residues. Naive CD45RA+ and memory CD45RA-negative subsets were split from CD4+ cells. Sequenced: memory CD4+ T cells from PBMCs. The sample's subset: CD45RA-negative fraction. This clonotype was sampled from a man between 18 and 35 years old in good health. Some clones in this sample may be carry-over from other donors' samples. V is TRBV6-5 and J is TRBJ2-4; possible D gene TRBD1, 6 bases. This CDR3 is CASSQPGQRGIQYF. CDR3 DNA: TGTGCCAGCAGCCAACCGGGACAACGGGGCATTCAGTACTTC.